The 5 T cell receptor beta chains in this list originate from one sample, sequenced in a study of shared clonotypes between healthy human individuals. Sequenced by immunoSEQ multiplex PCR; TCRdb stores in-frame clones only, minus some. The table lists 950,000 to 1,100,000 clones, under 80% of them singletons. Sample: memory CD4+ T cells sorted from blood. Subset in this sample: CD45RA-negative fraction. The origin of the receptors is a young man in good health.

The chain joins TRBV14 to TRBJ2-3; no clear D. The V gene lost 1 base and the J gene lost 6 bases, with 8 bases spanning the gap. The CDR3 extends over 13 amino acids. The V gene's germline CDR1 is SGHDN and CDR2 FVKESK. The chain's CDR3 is CASSQVPPDTQYF. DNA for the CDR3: TGTGCCAGCAGCCAAGTCCCGCCGGATACGCAGTATTTT.

For the CDR3, the DNA is TGTGCCAGCCACCGGATCACGCAGTATTTT. The encoded protein is CASHRITQYF. The chain uses TRBV21-1 and TRBJ2-3. TRBV21-1 is designated a pseudogene. The CDR3 has 10 amino acids.

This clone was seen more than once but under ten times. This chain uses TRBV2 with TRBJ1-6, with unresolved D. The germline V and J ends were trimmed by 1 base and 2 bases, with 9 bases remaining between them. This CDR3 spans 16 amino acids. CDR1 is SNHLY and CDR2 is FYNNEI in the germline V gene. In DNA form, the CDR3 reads TGTGCCAGCAGTGAAGAGTACAGCACCTATAATTCACCCCTCCACTTT. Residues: CASSEEYSTYNSPLHF.

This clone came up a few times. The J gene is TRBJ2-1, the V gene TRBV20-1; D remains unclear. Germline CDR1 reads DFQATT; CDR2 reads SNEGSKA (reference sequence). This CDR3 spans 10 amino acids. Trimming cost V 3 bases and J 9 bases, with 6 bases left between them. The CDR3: CSASWAEQFF. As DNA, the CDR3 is TGCAGTGCTAGTTGGGCTGAGCAGTTCTTC.

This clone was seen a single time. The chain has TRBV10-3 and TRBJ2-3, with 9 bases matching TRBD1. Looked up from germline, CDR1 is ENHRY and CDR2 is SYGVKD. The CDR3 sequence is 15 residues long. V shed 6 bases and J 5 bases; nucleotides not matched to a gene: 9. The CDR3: CAISEQGAAGDTQYF. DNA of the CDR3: TGTGCCATCAGCGAACAGGGGGCTGCTGGAGATACGCAGTATTTT.